This TCR beta chain comes out of a study of T-cell memory formation after mild COVID-19. Overall study results and limits: The study detected some responding clones in pre-infection memory, suggesting cross-reactive memory joined.

5'RACE primed from the constant segment yielded TCR alpha and TCR beta cDNA libraries bearing sample barcodes and UMIs. TCRdb re-called the 5' RACE reads with MiXCR, one entry per CDR3 protein. The sample has hundreds of thousands of distinct CDR3 sequences, about a sixth seen once. This clonotype showed up just a few times. The antigen remains undetermined. Sequenced sample: PBMCs or a T cell subset sorted from them (not recorded which). The sequence was obtained from an adult woman who had mild COVID-19 (a few samples of this study predate the infection). Cell type and time point are not known.

The CDR3 DNA reads as TGTGCCAGCAGCCCCCCCGGGGGATTAGCGGGAGGACGTCGGGAGCTGTTTTTT. Protein sequence: CASSPPGGLAGGRRELFF. The gene calls are TRBV7-2 and TRBJ2-2; 10 bases match TRBD2. The CDR3 contains 18 residues. With 5 bases clipped from V and 9 bases from J, the junction kept 18 bases outside the gene matches. CDR1 and CDR2 (germline): SGHTA, FQGNSA.